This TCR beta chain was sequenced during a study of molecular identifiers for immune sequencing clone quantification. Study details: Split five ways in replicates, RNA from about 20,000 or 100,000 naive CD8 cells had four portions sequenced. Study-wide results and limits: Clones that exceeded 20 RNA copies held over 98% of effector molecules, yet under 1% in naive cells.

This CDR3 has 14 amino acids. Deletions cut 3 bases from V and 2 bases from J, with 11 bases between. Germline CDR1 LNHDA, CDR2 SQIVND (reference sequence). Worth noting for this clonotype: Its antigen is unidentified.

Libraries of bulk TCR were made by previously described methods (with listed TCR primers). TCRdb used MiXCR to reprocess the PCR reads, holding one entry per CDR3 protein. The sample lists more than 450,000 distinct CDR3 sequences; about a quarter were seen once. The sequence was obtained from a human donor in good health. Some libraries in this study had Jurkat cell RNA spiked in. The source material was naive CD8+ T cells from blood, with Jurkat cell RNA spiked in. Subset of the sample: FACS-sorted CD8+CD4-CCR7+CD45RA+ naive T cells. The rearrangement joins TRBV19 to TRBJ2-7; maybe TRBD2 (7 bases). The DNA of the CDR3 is TGTGCCAGTAGTATTGCGGGGGCTCCCTACGAGCAGTACTTC. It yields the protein CASSIAGAPYEQYF.